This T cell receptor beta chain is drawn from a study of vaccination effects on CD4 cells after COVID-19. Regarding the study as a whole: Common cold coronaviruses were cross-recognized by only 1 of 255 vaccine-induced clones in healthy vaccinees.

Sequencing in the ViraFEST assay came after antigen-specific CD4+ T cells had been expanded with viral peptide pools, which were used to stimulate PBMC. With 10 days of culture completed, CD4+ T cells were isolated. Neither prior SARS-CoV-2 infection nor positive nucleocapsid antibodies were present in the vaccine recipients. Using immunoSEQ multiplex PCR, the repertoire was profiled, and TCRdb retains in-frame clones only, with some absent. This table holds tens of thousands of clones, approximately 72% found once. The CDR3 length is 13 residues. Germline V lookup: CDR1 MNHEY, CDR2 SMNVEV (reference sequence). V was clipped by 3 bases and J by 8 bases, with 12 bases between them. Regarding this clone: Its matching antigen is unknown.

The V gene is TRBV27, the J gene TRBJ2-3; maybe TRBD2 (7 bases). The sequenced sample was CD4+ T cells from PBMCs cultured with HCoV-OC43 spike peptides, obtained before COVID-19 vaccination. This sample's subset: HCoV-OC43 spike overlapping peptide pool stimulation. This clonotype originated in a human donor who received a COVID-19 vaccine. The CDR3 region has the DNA TGTGCCAGCAGTTTCGGGGGGCGAGGTACGCAGTATTTT. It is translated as CASSFGGRGTQYF.